The clone carrying this TCR beta chain was detected many times. The antigen remains undetermined. Before thyroid surgery, none of the patients had received any treatment. Study processing details: Researchers built a distant-metastasis classifier for papillary thyroid cancer that drew on CDR3 differences across clinicopathological groups. TCRdb ran MiXCR on the PCR reads. The V and J calls follow TCRdb's processing rather than the paper's. The data hold tens of thousands of clones, with 15% to 20% observed a single time. The ends were cut back, 5 bases at V and 1 base at J, with 8 bases in the middle. From germline, CDR1 is SGHAT and CDR2 FQNNGV. The length of the CDR3 is 14 residues. This specimen comes from a study of metastatic and nonmetastatic thyroid tumors. Across the whole study: The authors compared repertoires across blood and tumor or nodule tissue from malignant and benign thyroid patients.

Study-wide findings and caveats: Reports indicated that malignant thyroid tumors showed significantly higher TCR beta diversity than benign nodules did, in blood and tumor.

The TCR was taken from a male donor with papillary thyroid cancer or a benign thyroid nodule (not recorded which). Some clones in this sample may be carry-over from other donors' samples. This chain links TRBV11-2 with TRBJ2-2, with D tentatively TRBD1 (6 bases). The source material was blood. CDR3 nucleotides: TGTGCCAGCAGCCCGGACAGGAACACCGGGGAGCTGTTTTTT. Its translation is CASSPDRNTGELFF.